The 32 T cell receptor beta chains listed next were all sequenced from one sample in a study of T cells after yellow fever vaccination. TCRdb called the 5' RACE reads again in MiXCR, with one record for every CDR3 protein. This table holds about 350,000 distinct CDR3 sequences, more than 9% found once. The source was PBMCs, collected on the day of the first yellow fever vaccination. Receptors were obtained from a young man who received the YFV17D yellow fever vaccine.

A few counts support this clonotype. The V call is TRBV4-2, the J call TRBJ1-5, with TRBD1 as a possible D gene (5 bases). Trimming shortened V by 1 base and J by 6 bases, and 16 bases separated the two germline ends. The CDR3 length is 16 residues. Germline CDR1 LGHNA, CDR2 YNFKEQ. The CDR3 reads CASSQVVAQDPQPQHF. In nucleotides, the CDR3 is TGTGCCAGCAGCCAAGTGGTCGCACAGGACCCTCAGCCCCAGCATTTT.

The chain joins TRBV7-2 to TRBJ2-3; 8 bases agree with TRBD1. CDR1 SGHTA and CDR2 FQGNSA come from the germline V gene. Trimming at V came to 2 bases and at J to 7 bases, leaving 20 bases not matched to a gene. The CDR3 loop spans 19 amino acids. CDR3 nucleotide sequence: TGTGCCAGCAGCTTATCGGGACAGGATCCCCCGACCGCCCATAATACGCAGTATTTT. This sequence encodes CASSLSGQDPPTAHNTQYF.

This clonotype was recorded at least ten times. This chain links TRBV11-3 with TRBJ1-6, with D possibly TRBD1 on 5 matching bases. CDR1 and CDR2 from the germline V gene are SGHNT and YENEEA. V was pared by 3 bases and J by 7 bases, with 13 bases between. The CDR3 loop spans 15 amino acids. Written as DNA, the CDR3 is TGTGCCAGCAGCTTGGGGGACGGTTTCAATTCACCCCTCCACTTT. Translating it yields CASSLGDGFNSPLHF. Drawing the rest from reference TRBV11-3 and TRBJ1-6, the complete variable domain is EAGVVQSPRYKIIEKKQPVAFWCNPISGHNTLYWYLQNLGQGPELLIRYENEEAVDDSQLPKDRFSAERLKGVDSTLKIQPAELGDSAVYLCASSLGDGFNSPLHFGNGTRLTVT.

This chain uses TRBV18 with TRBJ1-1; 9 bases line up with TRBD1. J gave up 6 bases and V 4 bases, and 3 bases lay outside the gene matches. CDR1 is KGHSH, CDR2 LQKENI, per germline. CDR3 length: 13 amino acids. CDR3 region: CASSRQGDAEAFF. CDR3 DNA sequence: TGTGCCAGCTCACGACAGGGGGATGCTGAAGCTTTCTTT. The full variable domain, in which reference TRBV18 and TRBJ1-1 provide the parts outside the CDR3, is NAGVMQNPRHLVRRRGQEARLRCSPMKGHSHVYWYRQLPEEGLKFMVYLQKENIIDESGMPKERFSAEFPKEGPSILRIQQVVRGDSAAYFCASSRQGDAEAFFGQGTRLTVV.

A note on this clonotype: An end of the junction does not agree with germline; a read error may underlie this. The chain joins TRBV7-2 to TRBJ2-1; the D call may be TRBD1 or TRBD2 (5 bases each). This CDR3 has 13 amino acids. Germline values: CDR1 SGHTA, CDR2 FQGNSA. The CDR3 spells CASSFGLGDTRIF. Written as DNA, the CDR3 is TGTGCCAGCAGCTTCGGTTTGGGGGATACGAGAATCTTC.

The CDR3 spells CASSSGPLQYF. The CDR3 DNA sequence: TGCGCCAGCAGCTCAGGACCCCTTCAGTACTTC. The chain carries TRBV5-1 and TRBJ2-4; D call uncertain. From germline, CDR1 is SGHRS and CDR2 YFSETQ. This CDR3 has 11 amino acids. Trimming pared 3 bases from V and 11 bases from J, leaving 9 bases between.

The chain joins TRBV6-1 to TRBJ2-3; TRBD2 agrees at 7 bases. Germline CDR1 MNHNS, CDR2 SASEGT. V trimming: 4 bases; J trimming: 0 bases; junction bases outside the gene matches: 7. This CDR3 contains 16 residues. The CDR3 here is CASSVSSGGSTDTQYF. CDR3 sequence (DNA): TGTGCCAGCAGTGTGTCTAGCGGAGGGAGCACAGATACGCAGTATTTT.

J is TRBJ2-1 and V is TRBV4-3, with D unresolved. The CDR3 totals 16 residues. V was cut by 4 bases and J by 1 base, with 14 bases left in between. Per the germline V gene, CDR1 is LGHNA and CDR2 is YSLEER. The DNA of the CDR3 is TGCGCCAGCAGCCCCCGGACGCAGACATCCTACAATGAGCAGTTCTTC. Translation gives CASSPRTQTSYNEQFF.

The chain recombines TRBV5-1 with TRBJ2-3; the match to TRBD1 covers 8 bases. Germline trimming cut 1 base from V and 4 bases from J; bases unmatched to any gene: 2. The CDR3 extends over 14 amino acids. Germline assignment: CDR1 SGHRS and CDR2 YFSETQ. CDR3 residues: CASSLTGQADTQYF. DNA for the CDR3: TGCGCCAGCAGCTTGACGGGACAGGCAGATACGCAGTATTTT.

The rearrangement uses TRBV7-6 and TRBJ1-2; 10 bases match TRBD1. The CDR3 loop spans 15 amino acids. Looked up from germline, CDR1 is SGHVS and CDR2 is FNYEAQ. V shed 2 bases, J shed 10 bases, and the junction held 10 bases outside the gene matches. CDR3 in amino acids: CASSLSLDRGIDYTF. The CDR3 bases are TGTGCCAGCAGCTTATCCCTGGACAGGGGGATCGACTACACCTTC.

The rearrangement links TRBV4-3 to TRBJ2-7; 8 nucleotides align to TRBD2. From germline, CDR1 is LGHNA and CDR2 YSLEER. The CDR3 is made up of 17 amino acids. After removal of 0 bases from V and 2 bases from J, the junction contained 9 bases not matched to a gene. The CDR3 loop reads CASSQDYSGALAYEQYF. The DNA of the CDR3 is TGCGCCAGCAGCCAAGATTATAGCGGGGCCCTAGCCTACGAGCAGTACTTC.

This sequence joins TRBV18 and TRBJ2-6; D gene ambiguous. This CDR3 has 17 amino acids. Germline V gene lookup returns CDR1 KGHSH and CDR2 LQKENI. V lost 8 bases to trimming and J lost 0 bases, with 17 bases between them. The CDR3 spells CASREPSLVSGANVLTF. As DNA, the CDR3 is TGTGCCAGCCGCGAACCCTCCCTCGTCTCTGGGGCCAACGTCCTGACTTTC.

The CDR3 sequence is CASSMGAEAFF. DNA for the CDR3: TGTGCCAGTAGTATGGGGGCTGAAGCTTTCTTT. V and J are TRBV19 and TRBJ1-1; D perhaps matches TRBD1 (5 bases). This CDR3 is built from 11 residues. CDR1 and CDR2 from the germline V gene are LNHDA and SQIVND (reference sequence). Trimming took off 3 bases at V and 6 bases at J, with 5 bases between the two ends.

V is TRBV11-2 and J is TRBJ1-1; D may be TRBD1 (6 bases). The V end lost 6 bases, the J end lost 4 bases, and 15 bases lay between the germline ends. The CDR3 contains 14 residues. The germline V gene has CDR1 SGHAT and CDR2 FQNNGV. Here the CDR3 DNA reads TGTGCCAGCAGTTACAGGGACGATGGCACTGAAGCTTTCTTT. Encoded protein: CASSYRDDGTEAFF.

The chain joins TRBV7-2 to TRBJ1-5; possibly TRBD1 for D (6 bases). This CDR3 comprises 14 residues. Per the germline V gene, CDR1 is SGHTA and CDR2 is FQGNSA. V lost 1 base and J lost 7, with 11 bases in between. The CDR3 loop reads CASSLVGAQQPQHF. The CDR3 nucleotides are TGTGCCAGCAGCTTAGTGGGGGCACAACAGCCCCAGCATTTT.

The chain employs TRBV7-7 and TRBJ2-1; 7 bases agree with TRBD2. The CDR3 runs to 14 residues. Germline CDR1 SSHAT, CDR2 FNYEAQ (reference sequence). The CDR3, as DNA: TGTGCTACCTCCCCCGGGGAGGGATACAATGAGCAGTTCTTC. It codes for CATSPGEGYNEQFF.

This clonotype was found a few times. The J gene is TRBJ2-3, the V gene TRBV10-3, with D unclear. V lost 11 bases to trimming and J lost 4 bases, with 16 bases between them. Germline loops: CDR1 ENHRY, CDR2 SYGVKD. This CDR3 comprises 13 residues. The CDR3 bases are TGTGCCGTATTCCCCCAGTTTGCAGATACGCAGTATTTT. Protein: CAVFPQFADTQYF.

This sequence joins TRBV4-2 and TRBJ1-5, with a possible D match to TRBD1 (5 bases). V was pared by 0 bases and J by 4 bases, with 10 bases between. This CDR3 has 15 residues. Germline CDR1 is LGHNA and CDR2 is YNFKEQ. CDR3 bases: TGTGCCAGCAGCCAAGACGTGTGGGGGAATCAGCCCCAGCATTTT. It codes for CASSQDVWGNQPQHF.

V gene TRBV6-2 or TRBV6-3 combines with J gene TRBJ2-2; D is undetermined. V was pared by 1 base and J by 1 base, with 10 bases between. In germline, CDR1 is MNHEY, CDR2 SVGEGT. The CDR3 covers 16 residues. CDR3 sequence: CASSYWVRLNTGELFF. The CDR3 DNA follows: TGTGCCAGCAGTTACTGGGTTCGGTTGAACACCGGGGAGCTGTTTTTT.

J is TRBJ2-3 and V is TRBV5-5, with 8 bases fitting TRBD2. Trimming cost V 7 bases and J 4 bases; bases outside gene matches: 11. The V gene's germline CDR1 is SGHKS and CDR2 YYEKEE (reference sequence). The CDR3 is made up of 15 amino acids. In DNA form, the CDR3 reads TGTGCCAGCGGCCCATCAGGGACTAGTGCAGATACGCAGTATTTT. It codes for CASGPSGTSADTQYF.

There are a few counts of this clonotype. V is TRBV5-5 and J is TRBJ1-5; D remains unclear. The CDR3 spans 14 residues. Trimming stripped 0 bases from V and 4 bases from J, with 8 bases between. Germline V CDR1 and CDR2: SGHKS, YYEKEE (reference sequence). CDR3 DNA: TGTGCCAGCAGCTTGGAGGCAGCTAATCAGCCCCAGCATTTT. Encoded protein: CASSLEAANQPQHF.

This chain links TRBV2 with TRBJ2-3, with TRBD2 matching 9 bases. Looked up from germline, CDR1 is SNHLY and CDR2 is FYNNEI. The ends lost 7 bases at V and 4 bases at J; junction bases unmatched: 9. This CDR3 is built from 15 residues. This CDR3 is CASTPAGGPADTQYF. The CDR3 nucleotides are TGTGCCAGCACTCCGGCGGGGGGGCCGGCAGATACGCAGTATTTT.

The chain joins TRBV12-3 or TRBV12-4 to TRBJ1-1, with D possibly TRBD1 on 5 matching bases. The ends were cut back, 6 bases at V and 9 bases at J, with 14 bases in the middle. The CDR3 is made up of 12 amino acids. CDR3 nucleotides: TGTGCCAGCAGCGCCTCCACAGGACAAGCTTTCTTT. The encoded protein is CASSASTGQAFF.

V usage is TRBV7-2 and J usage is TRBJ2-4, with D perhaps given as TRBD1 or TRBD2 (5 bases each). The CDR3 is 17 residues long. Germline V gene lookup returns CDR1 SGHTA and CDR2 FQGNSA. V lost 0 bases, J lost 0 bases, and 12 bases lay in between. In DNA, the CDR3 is TGTGCCAGCAGCTTAGCCTCACTCGGGACAGCCAAAAACATTCAGTACTTC. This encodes CASSLASLGTAKNIQYF.

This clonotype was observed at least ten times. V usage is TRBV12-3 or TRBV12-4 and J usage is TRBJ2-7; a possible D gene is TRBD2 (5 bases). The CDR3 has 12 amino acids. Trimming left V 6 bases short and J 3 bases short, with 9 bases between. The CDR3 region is CASSFGGYEQYF. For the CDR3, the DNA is TGTGCCAGCAGCTTCGGAGGCTACGAGCAGTACTTC.

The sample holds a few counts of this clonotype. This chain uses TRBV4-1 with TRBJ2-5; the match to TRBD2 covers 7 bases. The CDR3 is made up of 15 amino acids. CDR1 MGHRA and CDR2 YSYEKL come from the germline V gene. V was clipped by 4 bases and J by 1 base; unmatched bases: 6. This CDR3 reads CASSLRGDPQETQYF. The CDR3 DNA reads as TGCGCCAGCAGCCTCCGGGGGGATCCCCAAGAGACCCAGTACTTC.

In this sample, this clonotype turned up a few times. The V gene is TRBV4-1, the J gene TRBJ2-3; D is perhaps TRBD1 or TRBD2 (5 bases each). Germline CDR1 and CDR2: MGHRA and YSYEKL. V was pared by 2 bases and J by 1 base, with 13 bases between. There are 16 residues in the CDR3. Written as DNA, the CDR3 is TGCGCCAGCAGCCAACCGTCACGGGACCGCACAGATACGCAGTATTTT. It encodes CASSQPSRDRTDTQYF.

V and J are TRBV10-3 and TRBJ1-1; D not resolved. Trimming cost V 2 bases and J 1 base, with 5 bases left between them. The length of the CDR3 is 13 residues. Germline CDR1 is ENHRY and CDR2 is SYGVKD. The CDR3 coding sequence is TGTGCCATCAGTGAGGCTTGGAACACTGAAGCTTTCTTT. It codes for CAISEAWNTEAFF.

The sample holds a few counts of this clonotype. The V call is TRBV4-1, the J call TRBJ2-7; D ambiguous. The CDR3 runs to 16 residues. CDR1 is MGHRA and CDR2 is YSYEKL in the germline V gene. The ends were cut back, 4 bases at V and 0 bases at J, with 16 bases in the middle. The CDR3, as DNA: TGCGCCAGCAGCCCCGTGCACAGTGGGCGCTCCTACGAGCAGTACTTC. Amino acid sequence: CASSPVHSGRSYEQYF.

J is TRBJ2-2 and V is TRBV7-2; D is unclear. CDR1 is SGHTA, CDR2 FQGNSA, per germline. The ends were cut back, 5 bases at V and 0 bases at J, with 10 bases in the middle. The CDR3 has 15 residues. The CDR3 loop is CASSPTLTNTGELFF. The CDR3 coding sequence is TGTGCCAGCAGCCCTACCTTGACGAACACCGGGGAGCTGTTTTTT.

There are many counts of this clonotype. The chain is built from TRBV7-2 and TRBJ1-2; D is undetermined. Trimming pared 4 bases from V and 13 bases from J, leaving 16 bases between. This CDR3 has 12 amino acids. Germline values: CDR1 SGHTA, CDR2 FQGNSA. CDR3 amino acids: CASSSRTLLSTF. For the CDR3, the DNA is TGTGCCAGCAGCTCCCGGACCCTCCTTAGCACCTTC.

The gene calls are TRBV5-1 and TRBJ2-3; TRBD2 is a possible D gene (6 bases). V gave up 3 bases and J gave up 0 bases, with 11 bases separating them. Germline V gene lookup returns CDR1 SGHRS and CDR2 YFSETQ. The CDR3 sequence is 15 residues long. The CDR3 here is CASSSGEASTDTQYF. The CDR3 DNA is TGCGCCAGCAGCTCTGGGGAGGCGAGCACAGATACGCAGTATTTT.